This TCR beta chain was obtained from a study of CD8+CD57+ T cells in acquired aplastic anemia (dated by TCRdb to about 2018). About the full investigation: DNA extracted from sorted CD4+ and CD8+ cells had a mean of roughly 3.4 ug, with a range of about 0.18 to 27.4 ug. For healthy donor samples, the average read count was about 10.8 million for CD4+ cells and 11 million to 14 million for CD8+ cells.

In regard to this clonotype: Its target antigen remains unknown. Base qualities are not provided; no much larger clone lies one nucleotide away.

Genomic DNA was used as template for profiling of TCR beta VDJ combinations and CDR3 sequences. TCR repertoire sequencing was run on an Illumina HiSeq 2000. As for how the authors treated the data: Repertoire assessment relied on Simpson's diversity index, CDR3 size and DJ length profiles, and TRBV/TRBJ rearrangement plots. The most abundant DNA sequence in the deep sequencing data was taken as the immunodominant clone. CDR3 amino acid sequences were screened for sharing across subjects and compared with published repertoires and the VDJdb database. TCRdb reprocessing: public reads trimmed at Q25 with fastp, clones called with MiXCR, in-frame beta chains kept. Every distinct CDR3 protein forms one entry, paired with its most common genes and DNA. V and J calls and clone size were set by TCRdb, not the authors. For this sample the table gives about 190,000 distinct CDR3 sequences, of which roughly 56% were detected only once. The ten top clones hold 15% to 20% of the sample.

Results and caveats for the whole study, not just this receptor: Some 31 CD8+ CDR3 sequences were shared between patients and controls but appeared highly expressed in patients and within their immunodominant clones. CD8+ Simpson's diversity did not differ significantly between patients and healthy controls (P=0.060).

The study deep-sequenced TCR repertoires of sorted CD4+ and CD8+ blood T cells from severe aplastic anemia patients and healthy subjects. Ficoll-Paque density gradient centrifugation was used to isolate peripheral blood mononuclear cells. Before DNA extraction, CD4+ and CD8+ T cells were sorted with FACS or magnetic beads. According to the germline V gene (reference sequence), CDR1 reads SGHKS and CDR2 reads YYEKEE. The CDR3 measures 15 amino acids from cysteine to phenylalanine. The sequence is cut down to CDR3 DNA, 45 bases in frame from base 1. V is trimmed back by 0 bases and J by 6 bases, and the junction contains 9 bases that no gene match accounts for.

The sequenced material came from sorted CD4+, CD8+, or CD8+CD57+ T cells (not recorded which) from PBMCs. This TCR derives from a human donor in good health, serving as a control. The sequence links TRBV5-5 to TRBJ2-7, and 7 bases in between align with TRBD1. The CDR3 amino acid sequence is: CASSLVTDPGGEQYF. The DNA is TGTGCCAGCAGCTTGGTGACTGACCCAGGGGGCGAGCAGTACTTC.